A selection of T cell receptor beta chains follows, all from one sample in a study of blood T cell repertoires in COVID-19. TCRdb's table, derived via immunoSEQ multiplex PCR, lists solely in-frame clones and lacks some. The repertoire holds roughly 250,000 clones, 70% to 85% seen once, with roughly 4.9% in the top ten. The sample consisted of peripheral blood. The source is a woman of 80 years or more with active or convalescent COVID-19. The CDR3 runs from the conserved cysteine through the conserved F or W. The D gene is left open where the match is weak. Rows give clone size only sometimes, using once, few, many, or a class for an expanded clone.

d_call clone_size j_call v_call cdr3_aa cdr3_nt
- - TRBJ1-5 TRBV3-1/TRBV3-2 CASSQEGGNQPQHF TGTGCCAGCAGCCAAGAGGGCGGCAATCAGCCCCAGCATTTT
- - TRBJ1-1 TRBV10-3 CAISDSYSEAFF TGTGCCATCAGTGATAGTTACTCTGAAGCTTTCTTT
- - TRBJ2-7 TRBV3-1/TRBV3-2 CASSVQEGMTYEQYF TGTGCCAGCAGCGTGCAGGAGGGTATGACCTACGAGCAGTACTTC
- - TRBJ2-5 TRBV12-3/TRBV12-4 CASSRLLQETQYF TGTGCCAGCAGCCGACTCCTGCAAGAGACCCAGTACTTC
TRBD1 - TRBJ1-1 TRBV27 CASRRTGLNTEAFF TGTGCCAGCAGAAGGACAGGGCTGAACACTGAAGCTTTCTTT
- - TRBJ1-2 TRBV6-5 CASVEGGFDGYGYTF TGTGCCAGCGTAGAGGGAGGATTTGATGGCTATGGCTACACCTTC
TRBD1 - TRBJ2-1 TRBV10-3 CAISESSGGVYNEQFF TGTGCCATCAGTGAGTCGTCAGGGGGCGTCTACAATGAGCAGTTCTTC
- once TRBJ1-4 TRBV5-4 CASSLGGGVNEKLFF TGTGCCAGCAGCTTGGGAGGGGGTGTTAATGAAAAACTGTTTTTT
- - TRBJ2-5 TRBV6-1 CASSEAGSQETQYF TGTGCCAGCAGTGAAGCGGGCTCCCAAGAGACCCAGTACTTC
- - TRBJ1-5 TRBV6-4 CASSDGGGGAQHF TGTGCCAGCAGTGACGGGGGGGGCGGGGCCCAGCATTTT
TRBD1 - TRBJ1-2 TRBV29-1 CSVNGDGQGRNYGYTF TGCAGCGTAAATGGGGACGGACAGGGTCGTAACTATGGCTACACCTTC
TRBD1 - TRBJ2-3 TRBV28 CASSLSGQTTDTQYF TGTGCCAGCAGTCTCTCGGGACAGACCACAGATACGCAGTATTTT
- - TRBJ1-6 TRBV6-5 CASSNPGAKESPLHF TGTGCCAGCAGTAACCCAGGGGCCAAAGAGTCACCCCTCCACTTT
TRBD1 - TRBJ1-2 TRBV19 CASSIRTGGYGYTF TGTGCCAGTAGTATAAGGACAGGGGGCTATGGCTACACCTTC
- - TRBJ2-5 TRBV5-1 CASSLDSQQETQYF TGCGCCAGCAGCTTGGACTCTCAACAAGAGACCCAGTACTTC
- - TRBJ1-6 TRBV10-3 CAISSIYRANSSPLHF TGTGCCATCAGTTCCATTTACAGGGCTAATAGTTCACCCCTCCACTTT
TRBD2 - TRBJ2-7 TRBV7-9 CASSSTWEGTSGYEQYF TGTGCCAGCAGCTCCACCTGGGAGGGGACTAGCGGCTACGAGCAGTACTTC
TRBD1 once TRBJ1-2 TRBV3-1/TRBV3-2 CASSLLGTGSWGGYTF TGTGCCAGCAGCCTCCTCGGGACAGGGAGCTGGGGTGGCTACACCTTC
- few TRBJ1-5 TRBV5-1 CASSYQGNQPQHF TGCGCCAGCAGCTACCAGGGCAATCAGCCCCAGCATTTT
TRBD1 - TRBJ2-3 TRBV5-1 CASSDGTGTDTQYF TGCGCCAGCAGCGACGGGACAGGGACAGATACGCAGTATTTT
TRBD1 - TRBJ1-6 TRBV18 CASSKQGASNSPLHF TGTGCCAGCTCAAAACAGGGGGCGAGTAATTCACCCCTCCACTTT
- - TRBJ1-4 TRBV16 CASSQGPSSEKLFF TGTGCCAGCAGCCAAGGGCCCTCATCCGAAAAACTGTTTTTT
- - TRBJ1-1 TRBV28 CASSGVPSGFGNTEAFF TGTGCCAGCAGTGGCGTCCCGTCGGGATTCGGGAACACTGAAGCTTTCTTT
- - TRBJ1-1 TRBV19 CASRQAGDTEAFF TGTGCCAGTAGACAAGCCGGGGACACTGAAGCTTTCTTT
- - TRBJ2-7 TRBV5-1 CASSIANYEQYF TGCGCCAGCAGCATCGCTAACTACGAGCAGTACTTC
- - TRBJ1-2 TRBV5-4 CASSLKGPDNYGYTF TGTGCCAGCAGCTTGAAGGGGCCAGATAACTATGGCTACACCTTC
TRBD2 - TRBJ2-2 TRBV5-1 CASSPLLAANTGELFF TGCGCCAGCAGCCCCTTACTAGCGGCGAACACCGGGGAGCTGTTTTTT
- - TRBJ1-4 TRBV28 CASSAPGASNEKLFF TGTGCCAGCAGTGCTCCAGGGGCATCTAATGAAAAACTGTTTTTT
TRBD1 - TRBJ1-5 TRBV24-1 CATSDPGGGNQPQHF TGTGCCACCAGTGATCCAGGGGGAGGCAATCAGCCCCAGCATTTT
TRBD1 - TRBJ1-6 TRBV18 CASSLGQGGSPLHF TGTGCCAGCTCACTGGGACAGGGAGGTTCACCCCTCCACTTT
TRBD1 - TRBJ2-4 TRBV10-2 CASSTLGTGTKNIQYF TGCGCCAGCAGTACTCTCGGGACAGGGACCAAAAACATTCAGTACTTC
- - TRBJ2-7 TRBV28 CASSLQASYEQYF TGTGCCAGCAGTTTACAGGCCTCCTACGAGCAGTACTTC
TRBD1 once TRBJ2-7 TRBV19 CASSIYRGYEQYF TGTGCCAGTAGTATTTACAGGGGCTACGAGCAGTACTTC
- - TRBJ1-1 TRBV5-4 CASSLQGMGTEAFF TGTGCCAGCAGCTTACAGGGTATGGGCACTGAAGCTTTCTTT
- - TRBJ2-4 TRBV5-4 CASSSTVAKNIQYF TGTGCCAGCAGCAGTACGGTAGCCAAAAACATTCAGTACTTC
TRBD1 few TRBJ2-7 TRBV28 CASSNRDRVLYEQYF TGTGCCAGCAGCAATCGCGACAGGGTCCTCTACGAGCAGTACTTC
- - TRBJ2-7 TRBV5-1 CASSGAGLQYEQYF TGCGCCAGCAGCGGGGCGGGACTCCAGTACGAGCAGTACTTC
TRBD1 - TRBJ1-2 TRBV2 CASSQDRGILGYTF TGTGCCAGCAGCCAAGACAGGGGCATCTTGGGCTACACCTTC
- - TRBJ1-4 TRBV3-1/TRBV3-2 CASSQAFRGKLFF TGTGCCAGCAGCCAAGCGTTTAGGGGCAAACTGTTTTTT
- - TRBJ2-2 TRBV4-1 CASSQEGQGGTGELFF TGCGCCAGCAGCCAAGAGGGTCAGGGAGGCACCGGGGAGCTGTTTTTT
- - TRBJ1-6 TRBV27 CASSLDLGASPLHF TGTGCCAGCAGTTTGGATTTGGGGGCTTCACCCCTCCACTTT
- - TRBJ2-7 TRBV19 CASRDFSHQQYF TGTGCCAGCCGGGACTTTAGTCACCAGCAGTACTTC
TRBD2 - TRBJ2-7 TRBV7-9 CASSLGGGHFSYEQYF TGTGCCAGCAGCTTAGGGGGAGGGCACTTCTCCTACGAGCAGTACTTC
- - TRBJ1-3 TRBV2 CASSEFVGGNTIYF TGTGCCAGCAGTGAATTTGTCGGTGGAAACACCATATATTTT
TRBD1 few TRBJ1-5 TRBV2 CASSEGQGRNQPQHF TGTGCCAGCAGTGAGGGACAGGGCCGCAATCAGCCCCAGCATTTT
TRBD2 few TRBJ2-7 TRBV18 CASSPPRGEGHGEQYF TGTGCCAGCTCACCACCGCGGGGGGAGGGCCACGGCGAGCAGTACTTC
TRBD1 - TRBJ1-1 TRBV5-1 CASSLAPGQENTEAFF TGCGCCAGCAGCTTGGCCCCGGGACAGGAGAACACTGAAGCTTTCTTT
TRBD2 - TRBJ2-3 TRBV27 CASRQMASGRGTDTQYF TGTGCCAGCAGGCAAATGGCTAGCGGGAGGGGAACAGATACGCAGTATTTT
- - TRBJ1-5 TRBV19 CASSIRGNQPQHF TGTGCCAGTAGTATCCGCGGCAATCAGCCCCAGCATTTT
- - TRBJ2-7 TRBV13 CASSNRDYEQYF TGTGCCAGCTCGAACAGAGACTACGAGCAGTACTTC
- - TRBJ1-5 TRBV19 CASHDQPQHF TGTGCCAGCCATGATCAGCCCCAGCATTTT